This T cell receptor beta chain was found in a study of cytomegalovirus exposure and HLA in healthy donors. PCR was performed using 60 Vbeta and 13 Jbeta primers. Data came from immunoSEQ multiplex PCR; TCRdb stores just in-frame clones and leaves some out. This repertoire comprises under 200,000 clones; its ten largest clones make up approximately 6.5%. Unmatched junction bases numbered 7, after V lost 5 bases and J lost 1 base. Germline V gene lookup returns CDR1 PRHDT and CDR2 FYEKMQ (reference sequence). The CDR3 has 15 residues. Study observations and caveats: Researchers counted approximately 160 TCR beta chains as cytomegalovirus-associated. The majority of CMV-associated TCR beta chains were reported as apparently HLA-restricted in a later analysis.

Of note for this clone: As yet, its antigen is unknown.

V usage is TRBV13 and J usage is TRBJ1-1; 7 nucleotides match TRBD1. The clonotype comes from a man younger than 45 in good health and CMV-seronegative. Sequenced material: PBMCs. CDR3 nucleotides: TGTGCCAGCAGCGGTACGGGACAGACGAACACTGAAGCTTTCTTT. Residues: CASSGTGQTNTEAFF.